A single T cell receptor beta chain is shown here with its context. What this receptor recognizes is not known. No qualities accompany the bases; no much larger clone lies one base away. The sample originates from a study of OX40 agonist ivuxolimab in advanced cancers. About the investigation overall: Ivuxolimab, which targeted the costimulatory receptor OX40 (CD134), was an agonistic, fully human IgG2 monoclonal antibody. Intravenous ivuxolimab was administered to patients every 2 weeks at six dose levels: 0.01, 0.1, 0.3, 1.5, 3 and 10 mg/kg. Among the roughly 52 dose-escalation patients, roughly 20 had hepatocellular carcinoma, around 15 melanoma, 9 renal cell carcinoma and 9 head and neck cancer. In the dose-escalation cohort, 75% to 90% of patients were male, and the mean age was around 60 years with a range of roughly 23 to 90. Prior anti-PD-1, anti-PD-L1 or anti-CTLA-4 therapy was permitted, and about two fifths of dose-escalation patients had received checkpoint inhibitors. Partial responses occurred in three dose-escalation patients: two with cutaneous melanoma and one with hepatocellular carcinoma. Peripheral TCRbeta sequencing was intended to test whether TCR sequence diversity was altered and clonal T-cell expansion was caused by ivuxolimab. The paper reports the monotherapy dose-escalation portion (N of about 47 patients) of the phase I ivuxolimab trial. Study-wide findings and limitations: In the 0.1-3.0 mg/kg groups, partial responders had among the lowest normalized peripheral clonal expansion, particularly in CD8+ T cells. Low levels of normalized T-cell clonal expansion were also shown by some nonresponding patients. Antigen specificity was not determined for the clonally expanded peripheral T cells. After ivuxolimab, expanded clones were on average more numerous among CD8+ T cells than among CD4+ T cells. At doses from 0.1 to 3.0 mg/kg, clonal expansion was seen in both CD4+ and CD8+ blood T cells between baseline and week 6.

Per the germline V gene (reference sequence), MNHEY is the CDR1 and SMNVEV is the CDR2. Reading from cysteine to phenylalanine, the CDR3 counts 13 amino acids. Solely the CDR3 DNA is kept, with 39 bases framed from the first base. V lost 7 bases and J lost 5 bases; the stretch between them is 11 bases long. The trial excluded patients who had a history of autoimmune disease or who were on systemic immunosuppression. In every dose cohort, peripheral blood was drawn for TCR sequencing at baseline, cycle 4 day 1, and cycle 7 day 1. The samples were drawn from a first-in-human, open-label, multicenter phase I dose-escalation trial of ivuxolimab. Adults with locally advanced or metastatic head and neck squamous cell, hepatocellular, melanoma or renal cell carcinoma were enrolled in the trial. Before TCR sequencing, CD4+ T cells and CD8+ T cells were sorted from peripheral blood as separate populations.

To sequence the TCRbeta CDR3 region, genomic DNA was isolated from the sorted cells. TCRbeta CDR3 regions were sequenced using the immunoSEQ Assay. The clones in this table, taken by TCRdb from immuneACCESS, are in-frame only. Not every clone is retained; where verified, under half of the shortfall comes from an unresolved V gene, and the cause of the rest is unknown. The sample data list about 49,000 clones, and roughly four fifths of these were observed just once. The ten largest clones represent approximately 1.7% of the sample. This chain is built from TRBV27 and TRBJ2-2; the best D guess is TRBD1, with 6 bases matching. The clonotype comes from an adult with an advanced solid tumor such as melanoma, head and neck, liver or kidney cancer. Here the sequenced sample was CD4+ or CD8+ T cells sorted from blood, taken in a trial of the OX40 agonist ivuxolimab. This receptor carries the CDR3 CASIKQGTGELFF. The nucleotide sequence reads TGTGCCAGCATTAAACAGGGAACCGGGGAGCTGTTTTTT.